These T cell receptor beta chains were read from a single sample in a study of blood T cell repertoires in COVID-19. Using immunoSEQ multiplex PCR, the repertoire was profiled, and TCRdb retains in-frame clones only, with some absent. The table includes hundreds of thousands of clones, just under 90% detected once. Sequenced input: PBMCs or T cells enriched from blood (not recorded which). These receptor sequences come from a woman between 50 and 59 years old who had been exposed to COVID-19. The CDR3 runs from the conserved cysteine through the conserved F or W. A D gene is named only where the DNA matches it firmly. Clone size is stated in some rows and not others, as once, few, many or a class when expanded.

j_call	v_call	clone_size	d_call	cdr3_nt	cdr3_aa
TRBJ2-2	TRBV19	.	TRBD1	TGTGCCAGTAGTATGAGACAGGGGGCCCCCGGGGAGCTGTTTTTT	CASSMRQGAPGELFF
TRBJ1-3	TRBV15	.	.	TGTGCCACCAGCAGAGATCTAGTAGACGGGTCTGGAAACACCATATATTTT	CATSRDLVDGSGNTIYF
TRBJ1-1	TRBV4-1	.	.	TGCGCCAGCAGCCCGGCAGGGAGGACGCGAGACACTGAAGCTTTCTTT	CASSPAGRTRDTEAFF
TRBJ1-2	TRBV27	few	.	TGTGCCAGCAGTTTATCAGGAGTGGGCAGGAGGGCGGGCTACACCTTC	CASSLSGVGRRAGYTF
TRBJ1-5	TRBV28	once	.	TGTGCCAGCAGTTTTCGGCTACTACTCAATCAGCCCCAGCATTTT	CASSFRLLLNQPQHF
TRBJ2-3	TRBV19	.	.	TGTGCCAGTAGTAATAAACAGGGAGTTTTGACAGATACGCAGTATTTT	CASSNKQGVLTDTQYF
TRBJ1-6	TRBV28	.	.	TGTGCCAGCAAATATTTACCGGGAACCCGCTCCTATAATTCACCCCTCCACTTT	CASKYLPGTRSYNSPLHF
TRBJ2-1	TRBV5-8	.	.	TGTGCCAGCAGCAAAACAGGGACGGTCATCAATGAGCAGTTCTTC	CASSKTGTVINEQFF
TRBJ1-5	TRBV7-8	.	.	TGTGCCAGCAGCTTAGATAGGACATCTCCGAATCAGCCCCAGCATTTT	CASSLDRTSPNQPQHF
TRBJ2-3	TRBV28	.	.	TGTGCCAGCAGTTTACCTGCGGCTAGCACAGATACGCAGTATTTT	CASSLPAASTDTQYF
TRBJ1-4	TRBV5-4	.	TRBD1	TGTGCCAGCAGCGCGGGACAGTTTAATGAAAAACTGTTTTTT	CASSAGQFNEKLFF
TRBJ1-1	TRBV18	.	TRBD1	TGTGCCAGCTCACCTACCGGACAGGGGATGAACACTGAAGCTTTCTTT	CASSPTGQGMNTEAFF
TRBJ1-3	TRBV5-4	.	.	TGTGCCAGCAGCGGCGGGAGGGGATCTGGAAACACCATATATTTT	CASSGGRGSGNTIYF
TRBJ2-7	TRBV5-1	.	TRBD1	TGCGCCAGCAGCTCCGTTCTTACAGGGGGGACCTACGAGCAGTACTTC	CASSSVLTGGTYEQYF
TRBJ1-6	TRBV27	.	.	TGTGCCAGCAGTACCCAGGGTGATGTTAATTCACCCCTCCACTTT	CASSTQGDVNSPLHF
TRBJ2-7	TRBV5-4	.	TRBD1	TGTGCCAGCAGCTTGGCCGGTGTCAGGGGGCACGAGCAGTACTTC	CASSLAGVRGHEQYF
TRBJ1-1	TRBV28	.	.	TGTGCCAGCAGGGGGCAGGACCCCGCTGAAGCTTTCTTT	CASRGQDPAEAFF
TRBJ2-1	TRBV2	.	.	TGTGCCAGCAGTGCCGGGGGTGAATACAATGAGCAGTTCTTC	CASSAGGEYNEQFF
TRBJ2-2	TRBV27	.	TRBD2	TGTGCCAGCAGCCCACAGCGGGGAGACACCGGGGAGCTGTTTTTT	CASSPQRGDTGELFF
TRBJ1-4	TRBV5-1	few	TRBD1	TGCGCCAGCAGCCGGGACAGTGGATTTGAAAAACTGTTTTTT	CASSRDSGFEKLFF
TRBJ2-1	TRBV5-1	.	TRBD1	TGCGCCAGCAGCGGCGGGACAGGGGGCTCCTACAATGAGCAGTTCTTC	CASSGGTGGSYNEQFF
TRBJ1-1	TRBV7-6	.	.	TGTGCCAGCAGCGTTGGAGAGAACACTGAAGCTTTCTTT	CASSVGENTEAFF
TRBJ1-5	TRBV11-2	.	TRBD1	TGTGCCAGCAGCTCAGGCCGGGACAGTCGATATCAGCCCCAGCATTTT	CASSSGRDSRYQPQHF
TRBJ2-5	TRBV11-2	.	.	TGTGCCAGCAGCTTACATCCAGGTACAGAAGAGACCCAGTACTTC	CASSLHPGTEETQYF
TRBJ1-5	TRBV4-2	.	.	TGTGCCAGCAGCCAAGATGGGGCAGCCAATCAGCCCCAGCATTTT	CASSQDGAANQPQHF
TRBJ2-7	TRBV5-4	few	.	TGTGCCAGCAGCTTGGAACTCGGCGAGCAGTACTTC	CASSLELGEQYF
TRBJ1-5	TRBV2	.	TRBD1	TGTGCCAGCAGTATCGGGACAGCACGAATGGCCCAGCATTTT	CASSIGTARMAQHF
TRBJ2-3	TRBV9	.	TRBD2	TGTGCCAGCAGCGTACGGTCGGGGGGGGCTTCAGATACGCAGTATTTT	CASSVRSGGASDTQYF
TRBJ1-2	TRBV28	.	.	TGTGCCAGCAGTCCACTATACCACTATGGCTACACCTTC	CASSPLYHYGYTF
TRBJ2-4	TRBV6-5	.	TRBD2	TGTGCCAGCAAAACTAGCGGGGGAAACATTCAGTACTTC	CASKTSGGNIQYF
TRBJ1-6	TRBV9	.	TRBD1	TGTGCCAGCAGCGCGACAGGGGTTCAATCACCCCTCCACTTT	CASSATGVQSPLHF
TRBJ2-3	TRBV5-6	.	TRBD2	TGTGCCAGCAGCGTGGGACTAGCGGTAAGCACAGATACGCAGTATTTT	CASSVGLAVSTDTQYF
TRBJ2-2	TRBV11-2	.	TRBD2	TGTGCCAGCAGCTTAGATTACAACAGCGGGGGAATATATACCGGGGAGCTGTTTTTT	CASSLDYNSGGIYTGELFF
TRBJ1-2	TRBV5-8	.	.	TGTGCCAGCGGGCCATTTAACCATGGCTACACCTTC	CASGPFNHGYTF
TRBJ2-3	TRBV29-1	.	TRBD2	TGCAGCGTTGACCTAGCGGGGAGCGTAAATACGCAGTATTTT	CSVDLAGSVNTQYF
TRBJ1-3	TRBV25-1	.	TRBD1	TGTGCCAGCAGTGAATATCCAGGACAGGCTTCGGGAAACACCATATATTTT	CASSEYPGQASGNTIYF
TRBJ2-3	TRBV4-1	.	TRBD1	TGCGCCAGCAAATACATTCTAGGGGGCAGGACAGATACGCAGTATTTT	CASKYILGGRTDTQYF
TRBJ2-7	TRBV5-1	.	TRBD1	TGCGCCAGCAGGCCGGACAGGGGGACCTACGAGCAGTACTTC	CASRPDRGTYEQYF
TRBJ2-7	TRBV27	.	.	TGTGCCAGCAGTCGATCAGGGAATTGGTACGAGCAGTACTTC	CASSRSGNWYEQYF
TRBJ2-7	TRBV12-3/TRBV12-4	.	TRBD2	TGTGCCAGCAGTTTGGGAGGGACCTACGAGCAGTACTTC	CASSLGGTYEQYF
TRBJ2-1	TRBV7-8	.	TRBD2	TGTGCCAGCAGCTTGCAGGGCGGCGGGGGGAGGCAGTTCTTC	CASSLQGGGGRQFF
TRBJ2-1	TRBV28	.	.	TGTGCCAGCAGGGACCCCGGGTCCAGGGCTGCCAATGAGCAGTTCTTC	CASRDPGSRAANEQFF
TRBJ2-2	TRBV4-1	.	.	TGCGCCAGCAGCCAAGATTATGGGGGCTACACCGGGGAGCTGTTTTTT	CASSQDYGGYTGELFF
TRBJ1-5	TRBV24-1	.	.	TGTGCCGCTGGGGGAGGTGGTAATCAGCCCCAGCATTTT	CAAGGGGNQPQHF
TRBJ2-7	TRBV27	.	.	TGTGCCAGCAGTTTATCCTCGGGGAGCTCCTACGAGCAGTACTTC	CASSLSSGSSYEQYF
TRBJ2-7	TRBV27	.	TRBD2	TGTGCCAGCAGTTTATCCCCGACTAGCGGGGCCTTTTACGAGCAGTACTTC	CASSLSPTSGAFYEQYF
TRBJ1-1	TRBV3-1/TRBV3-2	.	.	TGTGCCAGCAGCCAAAAGGGGGTCACTGAAGCTTTCTTT	CASSQKGVTEAFF
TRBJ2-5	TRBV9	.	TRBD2	TGTGCCAGCAGCAGCTACGGGGGGATTCAAGAGACCCAGTACTTC	CASSSYGGIQETQYF
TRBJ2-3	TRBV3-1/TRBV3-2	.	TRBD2	TGTGCCAGCAGCCACCGAGCGGGGGGGCCAATGGATACGCAGTATTTT	CASSHRAGGPMDTQYF
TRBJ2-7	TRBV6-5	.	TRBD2	TGTGCCAGCAGTTCCACGACTAGCGGGGGGAACTACGAGCAGTACTTC	CASSSTTSGGNYEQYF
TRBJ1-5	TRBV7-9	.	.	TGTGCCAGCAGCTTCTCCTCGGCGGGGGGCTGGGGCAATCAGCCCCAGCATTTT	CASSFSSAGGWGNQPQHF
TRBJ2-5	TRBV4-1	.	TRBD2	TGCGCCAGCAGCCAACTAGTGGGGGGGGAGACCCAGTACTTC	CASSQLVGGETQYF
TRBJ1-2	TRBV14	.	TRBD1	TGTGCCAGCAGCCAAGATAGGACAGGGACCTATGGCTACACCTTC	CASSQDRTGTYGYTF